This entry concerns a single T cell receptor (beta chain). These data come from a study of cytomegalovirus exposure and HLA in healthy donors. V was shortened by 2 bases and J by 3 bases, with 5 bases between the two germline ends. The V gene's germline CDR1 is GTSNPN and CDR2 SVGIG (reference sequence). The CDR3 loop spans 12 amino acids. The PCR contained 60 Vbeta and 13 Jbeta primers. TCRdb's copy holds only in-frame clones and misses some; the assay was immunoSEQ multiplex PCR. The sample gives 95,000 to 100,000 clones, approximately 75% of which show up once; approximately 2% is in the top ten. This clonotype originated in a woman in her 40s in good health and CMV-seronegative. Sequencing input: PBMCs. The chain carries TRBV30 and TRBJ2-1, with D hard to call. The CDR3 nucleotides read TGTGCCTGGAGTTGGCTCTACAATGAGCAGTTCTTC. Its translation is CAWSWLYNEQFF.